This T cell receptor beta chain comes out of a study of cytomegalovirus exposure and HLA in healthy donors. The data were produced by immunoSEQ multiplex PCR, yet TCRdb's version contains in-frame clones alone and is incomplete. The sample contains about 120,000 clones, roughly 87% of which appear only once. Germline V gives CDR1 SEHNR, CDR2 FQNEAQ (reference sequence). The CDR3 sequence is 17 residues long. V shed 5 bases, J shed 5 bases, and the junction held 15 bases outside the gene matches. The TCR sequence derives from a young woman in good health and CMV-seronegative. Sequenced input: PBMCs. V is TRBV7-9 and J is TRBJ1-5, with 7 bases matching TRBD1. CDR3 amino acids: CASSQTLAGTAYQPQHF. The CDR3 DNA reads TGTGCCAGCAGCCAAACATTAGCCGGGACAGCATATCAGCCCCAGCATTTT.